This TCR gamma chain comes out of a study of gamma-delta T cells after stem cell transplantation. TCRdb ran CATT on the RT-PCR reads. Altogether about 3,000 gamma-chain clones are present, around 20% being singletons, with the ten largest covering roughly 3.1%. This clone has more than one count but fewer than ten. Additional DNA sequences in this sample encode the identical CDR3. The CDR3 is 12 amino acids. V shed 0 bases and J 4 bases; nucleotides not matched to a gene: 0. Germline V gives CDR1 EGSTGY, CDR2 YDSYTSSV. This TCR was recovered from a human donor. It is not recorded whose cells these are; they may come from a transplant donor. The chain is built from TRGV4 and TRGJ1 or TRGJ2. Material for sequencing was gamma-delta T cells. In DNA, the CDR3 is TGTGCCACCTGGGATGGGTATTATAAGAAACTCTTT. Translated: CATWDGYYKKLF.